Below, 8 T cell receptor beta chains from the same sample are listed, as sequenced in a study of shared clonotypes between healthy human individuals. Profiling relied on immunoSEQ multiplex PCR, and the TCRdb table lists in-frame clones only, not all of them. Found here are approximately 1.4 million clones, nearly 99% of them singletons; the top ten hold roughly 0.45%. The material sequenced was naive CD4+ T cells sorted from blood. Regarding subset: CD45RA+ positively selected. The receptors here all came from a man aged 25-45 years in good health.

The rearrangement links TRBV10-2 to TRBJ2-7; weak D call: TRBD1 (6 bases). Trimming pared 6 bases from V and 4 bases from J, leaving 13 bases between. The V gene's germline CDR1 is WSHSY and CDR2 SAAADI. CDR3 size: 13 residues. The CDR3 DNA reads as TGCGCCAGCAGAGGGGGACCGGGGTACGAGCAGTACTTC. This translates into CASRGGPGYEQYF.

This chain connects TRBV27 to TRBJ2-6, with D perhaps TRBD1 (6 bases). The CDR3 covers 18 residues. Germline V gene sequence: CDR1 MNHEY, CDR2 SMNVEV (reference sequence). Between the trimmed V and J ends, which lost 2 bases and 0 bases, there was a span of 14 bases. The CDR3 here is CASSLGQGLNSGANVLTF. CDR3 nucleotide sequence: TGTGCCAGCAGTTTAGGGCAGGGGTTAAACTCTGGGGCCAACGTCCTGACTTTC.

This clone was counted once. The chain recombines TRBV4-1 with TRBJ2-3, with a possible D match to TRBD2 (5 bases). V was trimmed by 1 base and J by 6 bases, leaving 11 bases between them. The germline V gene has CDR1 MGHRA and CDR2 YSYEKL. CDR3 length: 14 residues. In DNA form, the CDR3 reads TGCGCCAGCAGCCAAGGAAGGATAGCGGATACGCAGTATTTT. Residues: CASSQGRIADTQYF.

The chain uses TRBV7-6 and TRBJ2-1; weak D call: TRBD1 (6 bases). V was clipped by 4 bases and J by 0 bases, with 19 bases between them. Germline CDR1 and CDR2: SGHVS and FNYEAQ. The CDR3 is 18 residues long. Here the CDR3 reads CASSWGSLTGSSYNEQFF. As DNA, the CDR3 is TGTGCCAGCAGCTGGGGCTCATTGACAGGCAGCTCCTACAATGAGCAGTTCTTC.

J is TRBJ2-7 and V is TRBV9, with TRBD2 matching over 12 bases. The ends lost 3 bases at V and 6 bases at J; junction bases unmatched: 7. CDR3 length: 15 residues. Germline values: CDR1 SGDLS, CDR2 YYNGEE. CDR3 in DNA: TGTGCCAGCAGCGCCGGACTAGCGGGAAGGGGCGAGCAGTACTTC. It is translated as CASSAGLAGRGEQYF.

CDR3 DNA sequence: TGTGCCAGCAGCCAAGAGGGCGGAGTTAACATTGAGCAGTTCTTC. It specifies CASSQEGGVNIEQFF. This chain joins TRBV7-9 and TRBJ2-1; a weak D match, TRBD2 (5 bases). Germline CDR1 is SEHNR and CDR2 is FQNEAQ (reference sequence). This CDR3 is built from 15 residues. V was shortened by 5 bases and J by 9 bases, with 20 bases between the two germline ends.

The chain combines TRBV19 with TRBJ2-3; D ambiguous. There are 13 residues in the CDR3. Germline CDR1 reads LNHDA; CDR2 reads SQIVND (reference sequence). Trimming took 5 bases from V and 3 from J, leaving 9 bases between them. DNA of the CDR3: TGTGCCAGTAGTGGTCTGCGGACAGATACGCAGTATTTT. Protein: CASSGLRTDTQYF.

DNA for the CDR3: TGTGCCAGCAGTTTATGGGGCCCAGGGGGCGCAAGGGGCACTGAAGCTTTCTTT. It encodes CASSLWGPGGARGTEAFF. The V and J genes are TRBV28 and TRBJ1-1; 8 nucleotides align to TRBD1. Trimming at V came to 0 bases and at J to 4 bases, leaving 13 bases not matched to a gene. The CDR3 is made up of 18 amino acids. Germline assignment: CDR1 MDHEN and CDR2 SYDVKM.